This entry concerns a single TCR beta chain. The CDR3 contains 21 residues. The V gene's germline CDR1 is LNHNV and CDR2 YYDKDF (reference sequence). V lost 2 bases to trimming and J lost 0 bases; unmatched junction nucleotides: 11. This sample was included in a study of cytomegalovirus exposure and HLA in healthy donors. Both 60 Vbeta primers and 13 Jbeta primers went into the PCR. Using immunoSEQ multiplex PCR, the repertoire was profiled, and TCRdb retains in-frame clones only, with some absent. The data show approximately 90,000 clones, with approximately 80% seen just once and approximately 3.5% held by the top ten.

The chain joins TRBV15 to TRBJ2-6, with 12 positions matching TRBD2. Material: PBMCs. This TCR was recovered from a man aged 35 to 55 in good health and CMV-seronegative. This CDR3 reads CATSRIAPGLAGSSGANVLTF. For the CDR3, the DNA is TGTGCCACCAGCAGAATAGCACCGGGACTAGCGGGCAGCTCTGGGGCCAACGTCCTGACTTTC.